Listed below are T cell receptor beta chains from one sample, sequenced in a study of T cells in Graves' hyperthyroidism and ophthalmopathy. One entry per CDR3 protein results from TCRdb running MiXCR on the multiplex PCR reads. The sample yields 600,000 to 650,000 distinct CDR3 sequences, around 20% seen once. The sample taken for sequencing was blood. Every receptor here comes from a man aged 25-40 years with Graves' ophthalmopathy. CDR3s include the opening cysteine and the closing phenylalanine or tryptophan. A D gene is named only where the DNA matches it firmly. Expanded clones are given a class, and other clones once, few, many or no size at all.

CDR3 DNA,CDR3 protein,J gene,clone size,D gene,V gene
TGTGCCAGCAGCTTAGACCCCGGAGGGCAGCTTAATGGCTACACCTTC,CASSLDPGGQLNGYTF,TRBJ1-2,NA,NA,TRBV7-9
TGTGCCAGCAGCCGAGCTTTAGTCCTCGAGGTCTCTGGGGCCAACGTCCTGACTTTC,CASSRALVLEVSGANVLTF,TRBJ2-6,NA,NA,TRBV7-3
TGTGCCATCAGTGAGGGGGGGACGGGGAACACTGAAGCTTTCTTT,CAISEGGTGNTEAFF,TRBJ1-1,NA,NA,TRBV10-3
TGTGCCAGCAGTTACGGGGTCTATAATTCACCCCTCCACTTT,CASSYGVYNSPLHF,TRBJ1-6,NA,NA,TRBV6-5
TGTGCCAGCAGCTGGGCGGGGGAGAACACCGGGGAGCTGTTTTTT,CASSWAGENTGELFF,TRBJ2-2,few,TRBD2,TRBV11-2
TGTGCCAGCTCACCAGTCGGGGGCTCCTACGAGCAGTACTTC,CASSPVGGSYEQYF,TRBJ2-7,few,NA,TRBV18
TGTGCCAGCAAGAGGGGGACTAGCGGGAGGGTAAACTCCTACGAGCAGTACTTC,CASKRGTSGRVNSYEQYF,TRBJ2-7,NA,TRBD2,TRBV27
TGTGCCAGCAGTTTATCAGACCGAGATAGCAATCAGCCCCAGCATTTT,CASSLSDRDSNQPQHF,TRBJ1-5,many,NA,TRBV27
TGTGCCACCAGTGATAGCCTAGCGGGACGCACAGATACGCAGTATTTT,CATSDSLAGRTDTQYF,TRBJ2-3,NA,TRBD2,TRBV24-1
TGTGCCAGCGTTAGGACAGGGAAAGCCAAAAACATTCAGTACTTC,CASVRTGKAKNIQYF,TRBJ2-4,few,TRBD1,TRBV2
TGTGCCTGGAGTGTAATGGGGGGAGCCAAAAACATTCAGTACTTC,CAWSVMGGAKNIQYF,TRBJ2-4,NA,NA,TRBV30
TGTGCCAACGGGACTAGCGACGAAAAGTACAATGAGCAGTTCTTC,CANGTSDEKYNEQFF,TRBJ2-1,few,TRBD2,TRBV7-6